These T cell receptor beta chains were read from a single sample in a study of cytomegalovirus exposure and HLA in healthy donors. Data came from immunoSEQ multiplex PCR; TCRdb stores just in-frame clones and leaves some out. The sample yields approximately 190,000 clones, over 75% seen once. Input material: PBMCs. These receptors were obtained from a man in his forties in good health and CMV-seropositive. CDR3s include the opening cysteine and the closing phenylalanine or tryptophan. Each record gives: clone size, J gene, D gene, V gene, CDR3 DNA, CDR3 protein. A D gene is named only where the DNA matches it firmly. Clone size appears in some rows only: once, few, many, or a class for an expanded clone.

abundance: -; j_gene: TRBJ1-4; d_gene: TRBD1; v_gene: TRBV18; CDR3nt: TGTGCCAGCTCATCAGCCAGGGGGAGCACAACTAATGAAAAACTGTTTTTT; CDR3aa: CASSSARGSTTNEKLFF
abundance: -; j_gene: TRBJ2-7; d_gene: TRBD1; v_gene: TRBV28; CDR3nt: TGTGTCAGCAGTTTACCTGGGACAGGGTCCTACGAGCAGTACTTC; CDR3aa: CVSSLPGTGSYEQYF
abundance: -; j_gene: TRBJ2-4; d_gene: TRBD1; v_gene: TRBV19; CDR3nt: TGTGCCAGTAGTATTGAGGGGGCTGGAAACATTCAGTACTTC; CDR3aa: CASSIEGAGNIQYF
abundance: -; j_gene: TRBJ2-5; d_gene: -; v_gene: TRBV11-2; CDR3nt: TGTGCCAGCAGCCTTTTCACAGGCGGCCCGGAGCAGTACTTC; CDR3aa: CASSLFTGGPEQYF
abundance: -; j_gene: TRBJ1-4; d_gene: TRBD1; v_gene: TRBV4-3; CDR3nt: TGCGCCAGCAGCCATGGGACAGCTGAAAAACTGTTTTTT; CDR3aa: CASSHGTAEKLFF
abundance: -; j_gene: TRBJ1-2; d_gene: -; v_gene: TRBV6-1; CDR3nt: TGTGCCAGCAGGGAGGACGGTGGAGCTTCCTATGGCTACACCTTC; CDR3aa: CASREDGGASYGYTF
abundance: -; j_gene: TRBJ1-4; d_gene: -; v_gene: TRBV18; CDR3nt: TGTGCCAGCTCACCAGGGTGGGAGGAAAAACTGTTTTTT; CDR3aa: CASSPGWEEKLFF
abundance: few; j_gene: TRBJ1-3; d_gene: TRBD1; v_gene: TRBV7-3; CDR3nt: TGTGCCAGCAGTAGTGGACAGGCTGGAAACACCATATATTTT; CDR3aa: CASSSGQAGNTIYF
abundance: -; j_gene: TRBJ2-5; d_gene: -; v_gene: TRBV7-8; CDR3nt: TGTGCCAGCAGCTTAGGCCAGGGGGAGACCCAGTACTTC; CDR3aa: CASSLGQGETQYF
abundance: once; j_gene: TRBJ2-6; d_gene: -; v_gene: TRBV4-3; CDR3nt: TGCGCCAGCAGCCAAGATGCAGGGCCCTCTGGGGCCAACGTCCTGACTTTC; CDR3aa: CASSQDAGPSGANVLTF
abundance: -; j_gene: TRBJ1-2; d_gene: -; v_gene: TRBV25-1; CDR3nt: TGTGCCAGCAGTGACCCCGGAATAGCGGGCTATGGCTACACCTTC; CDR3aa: CASSDPGIAGYGYTF
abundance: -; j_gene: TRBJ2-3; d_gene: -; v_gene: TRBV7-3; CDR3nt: TGTGCCAGCAGTTCTCCTCCCGCGGATACGCAGTATTTT; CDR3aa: CASSSPPADTQYF
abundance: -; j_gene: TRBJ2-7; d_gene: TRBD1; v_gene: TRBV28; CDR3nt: TGTGCCAGCAGGAGCGACAGGGTCGTATACGAGCAGTACTTC; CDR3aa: CASRSDRVVYEQYF
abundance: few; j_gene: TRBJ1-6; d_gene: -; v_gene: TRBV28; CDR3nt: TGTGCCAGCAGGCCCCCCAGTAATTCACCCCTCCACTTT; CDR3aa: CASRPPSNSPLHF
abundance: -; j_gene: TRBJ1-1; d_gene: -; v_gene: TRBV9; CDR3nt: TGTGCCAGCAGCGTAGCTCAAGGGGGTTACACTGAAGCTTTCTTT; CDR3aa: CASSVAQGGYTEAFF
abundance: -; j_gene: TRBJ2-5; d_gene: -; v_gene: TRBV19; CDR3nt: TGTGCCAGTAGTATAGAGGGGGCAGAGACCCAGTACTTC; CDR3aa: CASSIEGAETQYF
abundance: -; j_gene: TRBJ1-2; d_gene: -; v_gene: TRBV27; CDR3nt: TGTGCCAGCAGTCCCGGGGACTGGGGCTATGGCTACACCTTC; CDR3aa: CASSPGDWGYGYTF
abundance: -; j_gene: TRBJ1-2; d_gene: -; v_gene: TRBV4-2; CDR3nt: TGTGCCAGCAGCGGAACAGGCCAGCCCTTAGGCTACACCTTC; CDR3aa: CASSGTGQPLGYTF
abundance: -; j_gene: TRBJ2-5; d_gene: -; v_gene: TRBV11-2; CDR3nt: TGTGCCAGCAGCGTATCGTTCCAAGAGACCCAGTACTTC; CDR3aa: CASSVSFQETQYF
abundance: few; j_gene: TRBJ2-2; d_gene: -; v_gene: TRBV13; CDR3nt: TGTGCCAGCAGCCGGGGGGCCCCCACCGGGGAGCTGTTTTTT; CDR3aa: CASSRGAPTGELFF
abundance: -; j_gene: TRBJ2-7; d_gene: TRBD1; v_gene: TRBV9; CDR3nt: TGTGCCAGCAGCGTCCGGGACAGTTTTTACGAGCAGTACTTC; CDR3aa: CASSVRDSFYEQYF
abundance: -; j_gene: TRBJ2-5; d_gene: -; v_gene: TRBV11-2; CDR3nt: TGTGCCAGCAGCTTAGTGACGGGGGGCCTACTTAGGACCCAGTACTTC; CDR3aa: CASSLVTGGLLRTQYF
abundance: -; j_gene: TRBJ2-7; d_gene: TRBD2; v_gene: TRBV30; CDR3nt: TGTGCCTGGAGTCCGGGGGGGACCAACGAGCAGTACTTC; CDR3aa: CAWSPGGTNEQYF
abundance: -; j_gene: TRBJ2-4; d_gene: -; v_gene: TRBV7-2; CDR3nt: TGTGCCAGCAGCTTGATAGGGGGAGTTGGAAACATTCAGTACTTC; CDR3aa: CASSLIGGVGNIQYF
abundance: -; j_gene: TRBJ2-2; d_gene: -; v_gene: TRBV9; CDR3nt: TGTGCCAGCAGCGTCCAGGGCCAGATCGGGGAGCTGTTTTTT; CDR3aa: CASSVQGQIGELFF
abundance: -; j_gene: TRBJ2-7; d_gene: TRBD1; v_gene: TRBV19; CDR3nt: TGTGCCAGTACCCGGACAGGGGGACCCTACGAGCAGTACTTC; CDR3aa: CASTRTGGPYEQYF
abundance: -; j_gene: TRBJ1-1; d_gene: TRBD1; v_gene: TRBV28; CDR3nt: TGTGCCAGCAGCCCCCCTGGCCCAGGGGACAGCACTGAAGCTTTCTTT; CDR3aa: CASSPPGPGDSTEAFF
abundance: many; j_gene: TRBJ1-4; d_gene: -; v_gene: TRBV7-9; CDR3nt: TGTGCCAGCAGCACCGCGGGGGGGGCTAATGAAAAACTGTTTTTT; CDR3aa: CASSTAGGANEKLFF
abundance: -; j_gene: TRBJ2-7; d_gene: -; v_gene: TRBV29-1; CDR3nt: TGCAGCGTTGACGCGGACTGGAAGGGCGAGCAGTACTTC; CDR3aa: CSVDADWKGEQYF
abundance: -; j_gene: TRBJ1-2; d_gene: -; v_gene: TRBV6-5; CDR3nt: TGTGCCAGCACCGGACAGTGGTTCCGCGGCTACACCTTC; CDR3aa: CASTGQWFRGYTF
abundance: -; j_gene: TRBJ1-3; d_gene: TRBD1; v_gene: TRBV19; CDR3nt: TGTGCCAGTAGGCCCTTCCAGGGGGCAAGGAACACCATATATTTT; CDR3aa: CASRPFQGARNTIYF
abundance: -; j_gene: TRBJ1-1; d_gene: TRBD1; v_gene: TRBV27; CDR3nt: TGTGCCAGCAGTTGGACAGGGGGGACGGCGGCTGAAGCTTTCTTT; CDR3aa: CASSWTGGTAAEAFF
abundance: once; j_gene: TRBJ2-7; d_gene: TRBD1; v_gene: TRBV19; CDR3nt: TGTGCCAGTAGTCCGTGGACAGGGGATAACGAGCAGTACTTC; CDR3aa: CASSPWTGDNEQYF
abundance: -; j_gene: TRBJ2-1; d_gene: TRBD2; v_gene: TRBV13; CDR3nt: TGTGCCAGCACCCTTACAGCGGGGGGTTACTACAATGAGCAGTTCTTC; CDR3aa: CASTLTAGGYYNEQFF
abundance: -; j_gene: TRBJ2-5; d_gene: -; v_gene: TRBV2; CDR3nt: TGTGCCAGCAGTGGGACTATTCGATCGGAGACCCAGTACTTC; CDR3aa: CASSGTIRSETQYF
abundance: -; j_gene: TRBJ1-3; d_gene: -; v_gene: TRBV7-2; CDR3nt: TGTGCCAGCAGCTTCGTTGGAAACACCATATATTTT; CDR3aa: CASSFVGNTIYF
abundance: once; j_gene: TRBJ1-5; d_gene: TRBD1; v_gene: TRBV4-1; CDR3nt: TGCGCCAGCAGCCCATACCAGGGGGGAAGCAATCAGCCCCAGCATTTT; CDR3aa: CASSPYQGGSNQPQHF
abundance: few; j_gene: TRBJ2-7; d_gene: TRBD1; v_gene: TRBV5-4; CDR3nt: TGTGCCAGCAGCTCCGGGACAGGGTACCACGAGCAGTACTTC; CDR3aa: CASSSGTGYHEQYF
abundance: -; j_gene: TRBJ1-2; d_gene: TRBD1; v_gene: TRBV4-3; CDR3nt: TGCGCCAGCAGCCAAGAGAGGGGGACAGTCTATGGCTACACCTTC; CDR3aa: CASSQERGTVYGYTF
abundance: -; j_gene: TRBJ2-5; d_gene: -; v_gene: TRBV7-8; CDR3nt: TGTGCCAGCAGCTTAACAGGGTCCCAGACCCAGTACTTC; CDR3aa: CASSLTGSQTQYF
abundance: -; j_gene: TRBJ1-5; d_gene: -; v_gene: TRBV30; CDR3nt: TGTGCCTGGAGTGAACAGGGATATCAGCCCCAGCATTTT; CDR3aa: CAWSEQGYQPQHF
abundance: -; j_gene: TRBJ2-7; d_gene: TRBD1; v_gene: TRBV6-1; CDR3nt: TGTGCCAGCAGTTCCCAGGGGGCGTTCTACGAGCAGTACTTC; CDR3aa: CASSSQGAFYEQYF
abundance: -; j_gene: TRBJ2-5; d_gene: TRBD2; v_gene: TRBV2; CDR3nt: TGTGCCAGCACCTCCTTAGCGGGGGGGAGTCAAGAGACCCAGTACTTC; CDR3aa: CASTSLAGGSQETQYF
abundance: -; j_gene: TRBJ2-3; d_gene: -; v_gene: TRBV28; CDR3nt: TGTGCCAGCACGGAGCAGGCGAGGGTTGGTACGCAGTATTTT; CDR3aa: CASTEQARVGTQYF
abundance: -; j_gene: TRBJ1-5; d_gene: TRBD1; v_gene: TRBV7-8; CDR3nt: TGTGCCAGCAGCCCGACGGGGACAGGCAATCAGCCCCAGCATTTT; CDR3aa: CASSPTGTGNQPQHF
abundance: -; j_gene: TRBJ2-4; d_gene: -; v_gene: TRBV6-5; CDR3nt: TGTGCCAGCAGTTACGTAGGTCGGGGGAGAAACATTCAGTACTTC; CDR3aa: CASSYVGRGRNIQYF
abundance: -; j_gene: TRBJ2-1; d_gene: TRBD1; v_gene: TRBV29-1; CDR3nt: TGCAGTCATGGACAGGTATACAATGAGCGGTTCTTC; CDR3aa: CSHGQVYNERFF
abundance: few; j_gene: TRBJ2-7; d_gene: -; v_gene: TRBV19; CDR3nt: TGTGCCAGTAGCCGCACAGGGCCTAGGGACGAGCAGTACTTC; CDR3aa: CASSRTGPRDEQYF
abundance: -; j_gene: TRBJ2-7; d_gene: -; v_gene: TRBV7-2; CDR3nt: TGTGCCAGCAGCTTAGCTGGCAGCTACGAGCAGTACTTC; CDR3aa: CASSLAGSYEQYF
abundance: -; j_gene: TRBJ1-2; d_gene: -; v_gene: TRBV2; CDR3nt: TGTGCCAGCAGTGTGCGGGGCGGGTATGGCTACACCTTC; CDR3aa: CASSVRGGYGYTF
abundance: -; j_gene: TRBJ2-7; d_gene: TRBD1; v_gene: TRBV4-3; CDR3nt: TGCGCCAGCAGCCAAGGGACAGGACCTTCCTACGAGCAGTACTTC; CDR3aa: CASSQGTGPSYEQYF
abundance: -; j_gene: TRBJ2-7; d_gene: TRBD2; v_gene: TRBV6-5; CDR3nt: TGTGCCAGCAGTTACTCCGGGACTAGCGGGGCCTACGAGCAGTACTTC; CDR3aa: CASSYSGTSGAYEQYF
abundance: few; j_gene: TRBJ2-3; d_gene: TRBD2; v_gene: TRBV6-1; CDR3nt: TGTGCCAGCAGTGACGGGGCGGGGGGGGGAGATACGCAGTATTTT; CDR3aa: CASSDGAGGGDTQYF
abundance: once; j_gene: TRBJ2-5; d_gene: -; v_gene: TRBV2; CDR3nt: TGTGCCAGCAGTGGATTCAAGCGGGCTATCCAAGAGACCCAGTACTTC; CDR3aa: CASSGFKRAIQETQYF
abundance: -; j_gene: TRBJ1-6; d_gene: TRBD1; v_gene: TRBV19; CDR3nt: TGTGCCAGCGTCGACAGGGGGGGACCACCCCTCCACTTT; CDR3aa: CASVDRGGPPLHF
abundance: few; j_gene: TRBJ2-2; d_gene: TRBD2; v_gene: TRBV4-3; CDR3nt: TGCGCCAGCAGCAGCGGGACGCACAACACCGGGGAGCTGTTTTTT; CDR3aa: CASSSGTHNTGELFF
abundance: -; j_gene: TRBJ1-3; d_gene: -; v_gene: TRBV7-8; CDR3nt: TGTGCCAGCAGCTTGTTCGGGATTGAAGGACAGAGCTCTGGAAACACCATATATTTT; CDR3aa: CASSLFGIEGQSSGNTIYF
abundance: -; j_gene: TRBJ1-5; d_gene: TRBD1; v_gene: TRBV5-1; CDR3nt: TGCGCCAGCAGCTCCGGGACAGGAGGAGGAGGCAATCAGCCCCAGCATTTT; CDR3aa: CASSSGTGGGGNQPQHF
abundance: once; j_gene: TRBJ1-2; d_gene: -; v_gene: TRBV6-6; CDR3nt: TGTGCCAGCAGTTACTCTACGGGTAACTATGGCTACACCTTC; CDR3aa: CASSYSTGNYGYTF